Presented here are 9 T cell receptor beta chains from one specimen sequenced in a study of blood T cell repertoires in COVID-19. The table came from immunoSEQ multiplex PCR; TCRdb's copy has only in-frame clones and leaves some out. The top ten hold approximately 25% of the sample, which has roughly 71,000 clones, over 75% seen once. Sequencing was done on a sample of peripheral blood. Receptors were obtained from a man aged 45 to 65 with acute or convalescent COVID-19.

V is TRBV19 and J is TRBJ2-5; D might be TRBD2 (7 bases). This CDR3 is 15 amino acids long. CDR1 is LNHDA, CDR2 SQIVND, per germline (reference sequence). V was shortened by 5 bases and J by 0 bases, with 13 bases between the two germline ends. CDR3 bases: TGTGCCAGTAGTGTCGGCGGGGGCGACCAAGAGACCCAGTACTTC. It encodes CASSVGGGDQETQYF.

The rearrangement joins TRBV7-2 to TRBJ2-3; TRBD2 matches at 7 bases. CDR1 is SGHTA and CDR2 is FQGNSA in the germline V gene. This CDR3 is 15 amino acids long. With V trimmed by 0 bases and J by 2 bases, 2 bases remained unmatched. CDR3 sequence reads: CASSLALANTDTQYF. CDR3 nucleotide sequence: TGTGCCAGCAGCTTAGCACTAGCGAACACAGATACGCAGTATTTT.

The chain is built from TRBV19 and TRBJ1-2; possible D gene TRBD1, 5 bases. Trimming stripped 9 bases from V and 8 bases from J, with 16 bases between. Germline V CDR1 and CDR2: LNHDA, SQIVND (reference sequence). There are 12 residues in the CDR3. CDR3 sequence reads: CASSKTGSGYTF. The CDR3 DNA reads TGTGCCAGCTCAAAAACAGGTAGCGGCTACACCTTC.

The rearrangement joins TRBV19 to TRBJ2-7; tentatively, D is TRBD1 (6 bases). Per germline, CDR1 LNHDA and CDR2 SQIVND (reference sequence). Trimming removed 6 bases from V and 3 bases from J, with 12 bases in between. CDR3 size: 13 residues. DNA for the CDR3: TGTGCCAGTAGCGCAGGGGTAGTCTACGAGCAGTACTTC. This translates into CASSAGVVYEQYF.

This clone was seen just once. This chain connects TRBV5-4 to TRBJ2-1, with 7 nucleotides matching TRBD1. Germline lookup yields CDR1 SGHNT and CDR2 YYREEE (reference sequence). Losses at the gene ends were 4 bases for V and 12 bases for J; bases not matched to a gene: 7. The CDR3 length is 12 residues. The CDR3 protein is CASSLQGKRQFF. CDR3 nucleotides: TGTGCCAGCAGCCTACAGGGGAAACGGCAGTTCTTC.

The chain uses TRBV6-5 and TRBJ1-1, with TRBD1 matching 8 bases. The CDR3 covers 14 residues. The V and J ends lost 6 bases and 1 base, in that order; junction bases with no gene match: 4. The germline gives CDR1 MNHEY, CDR2 SVGAGI. The CDR3 reads CASRDRAENTEAFF. The CDR3 DNA reads TGTGCCAGCAGGGACAGGGCGGAGAACACTGAAGCTTTCTTT.

The chain is built from TRBV5-8 and TRBJ2-2; 7 nucleotides align to TRBD1. After removal of 3 bases from V and 5 bases from J, the junction contained 16 bases not matched to a gene. The V gene's germline CDR1 is SGHTS and CDR2 YDEGEE. This CDR3 comprises 18 residues. This CDR3 reads CASSSLGDRARSTGELFF. CDR3 DNA: TGTGCCAGCAGCTCCCTGGGAGACAGGGCCCGCTCGACCGGGGAGCTGTTTTTT.

V usage is TRBV5-8 and J usage is TRBJ2-3, with TRBD2 matching 7 bases. After removal of 1 base from V and 4 bases from J, the junction contained 3 bases not matched to a gene. This CDR3 is built from 14 residues. Looked up from germline, CDR1 is SGHTS and CDR2 is YDEGEE. Here the CDR3 reads CASSLRLAADTQYF. DNA for the CDR3: TGTGCCAGCAGCTTGCGGCTAGCGGCAGATACGCAGTATTTT. Drawing the rest from reference TRBV5-8 and TRBJ2-3, the complete variable domain is EAGVTQSPTHLIKTRGQQATLRCSPISGHTSVYWYQQALGLGLQFLLWYDEGEERNRGNFPPRFSGRQFPNYSSELNVNALELEDSALYLCASSLRLAADTQYFGPGTRLTVL.

The chain combines TRBV6-6 with TRBJ2-7; 9 bases fit TRBD1. Germline-derived CDR1 and CDR2 are MNHNY and SVGAGI (reference sequence). The CDR3 extends over 14 amino acids. Unmatched junction bases numbered 6, after V lost 7 bases and J lost 2 bases. CDR3 sequence (DNA): TGTGCCAGCACACAACAGGGGGCTACCTACGAGCAGTACTTC. Translated: CASTQQGATYEQYF.